The clone carrying this TCR beta chain was seen only a few times. TCRdb independently ran MiXCR on the RT-PCR reads; one entry per CDR3 protein. Altogether approximately 170,000 distinct CDR3 sequences are present, 24% being singletons, with the ten largest covering 20% to 30%. This sample stems from a study of patients and donors after allogeneic stem cell transplantation. Germline V CDR1 and CDR2: GTSNPN, SVGIG (reference sequence). With 8 bases removed from V and 4 bases from J, the gap between germline ends came to 12 bases. The CDR3 spans 13 residues. The sequencing input was blood, either unsorted or a sorted T cell fraction (not recorded which). This chain connects TRBV30 to TRBJ1-6, with D hard to call. The sequence was collected from a human donor who was either an allogeneic HSCT recipient or a stem cell or donor lymphocyte infusion donor (not recorded which). It is not recorded whose cells these are; they may come from a transplant donor. The CDR3: CARSRPYNSPLHF. CDR3 DNA sequence: TGTGCCCGCTCTCGACCGTATAATTCACCCCTCCACTTT.